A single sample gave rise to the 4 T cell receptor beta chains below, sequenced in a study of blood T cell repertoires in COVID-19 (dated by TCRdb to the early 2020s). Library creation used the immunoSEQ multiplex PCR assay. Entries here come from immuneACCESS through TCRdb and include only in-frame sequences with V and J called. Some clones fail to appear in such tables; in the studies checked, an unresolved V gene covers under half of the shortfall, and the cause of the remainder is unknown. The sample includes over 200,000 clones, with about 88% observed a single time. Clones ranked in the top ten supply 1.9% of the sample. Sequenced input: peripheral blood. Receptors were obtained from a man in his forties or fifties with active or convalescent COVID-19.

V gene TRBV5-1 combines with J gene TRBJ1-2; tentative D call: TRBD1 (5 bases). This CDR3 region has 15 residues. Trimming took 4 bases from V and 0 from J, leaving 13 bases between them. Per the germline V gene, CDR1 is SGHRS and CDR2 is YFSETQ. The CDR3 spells CASSARGSANYGYTF. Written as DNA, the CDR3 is TGCGCCAGCAGCGCCCGGGGGTCTGCTAACTATGGCTACACCTTC.

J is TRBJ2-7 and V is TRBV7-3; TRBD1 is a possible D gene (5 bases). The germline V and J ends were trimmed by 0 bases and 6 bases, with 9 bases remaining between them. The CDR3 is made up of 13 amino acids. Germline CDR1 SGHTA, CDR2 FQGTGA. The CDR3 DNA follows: TGTGCCAGCAGCTTAACAGGGGCACGCGAGCAGTACTTC. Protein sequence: CASSLTGAREQYF. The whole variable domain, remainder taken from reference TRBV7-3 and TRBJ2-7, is GAGVSQTPSNKVTEKGKYVELRCDPISGHTALYWYRQSLGQGPEFLIYFQGTGAADDSGLPNDRFFAVRPEGSVSTLKIQRTERGDSAVYLCASSLTGAREQYFGPGTRLTVT.

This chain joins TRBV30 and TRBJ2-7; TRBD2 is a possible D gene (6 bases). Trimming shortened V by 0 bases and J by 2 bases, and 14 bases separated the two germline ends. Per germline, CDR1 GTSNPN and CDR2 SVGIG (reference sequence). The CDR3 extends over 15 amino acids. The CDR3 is CAWSVRTSFPYEQYF. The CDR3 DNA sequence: TGTGCCTGGAGTGTCCGAACTAGCTTTCCCTACGAGCAGTACTTC.

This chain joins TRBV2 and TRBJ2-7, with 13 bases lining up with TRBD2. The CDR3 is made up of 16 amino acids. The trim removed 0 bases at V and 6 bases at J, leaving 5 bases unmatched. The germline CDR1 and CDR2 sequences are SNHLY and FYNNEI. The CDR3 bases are TGTGCCAGCAGTGAAGCTTGGACTAGCGGGGGCGTCGAGCAGTACTTC. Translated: CASSEAWTSGGVEQYF. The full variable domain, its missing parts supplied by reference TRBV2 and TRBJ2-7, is EPEVTQTPSHQVTQMGQEVILRCVPISNHLYFYWYRQILGQKVEFLVSFYNNEISEKSEIFDDQFSVERPDGSNFTLKIRSTKLEDSAMYFCASSEAWTSGGVEQYFGPGTRLTVT.